This T cell receptor beta chain is from a study of memory CD4+ T cells and cytomegalovirus serostatus. Looking at the study overall: Healthy Belgian adult donors included 9 or 10 CMV-positive and some 24 CMV-negative people. Points from the study as a whole: Median bootstrapped AUC for CMV status was approximately 0.94 originally, about 0.9 US-trained. Suggested: most of the CMV-linked TCR signature lies in CD4+ memory cells.

The sort gate was single viable CD3+CD4+CD8-CD45RO+ cells for memory CD4+ T cells. The CDR3 contains 13 residues. V shed 1 base and J shed 2 bases, with 6 bases lying between them. Germline V gene data show CDR1 as SGHRS and CDR2 as YFSETQ. About this clone itself: Its antigen is not known.

Sequencing was performed with immunoSEQ multiplex PCR; in TCRdb, only in-frame clones are kept and a portion is missing. The sample holds 35,000 to 45,000 clones, 65% to 80% seen once. This receptor was identified in an adult in good health and CMV-seropositive. J is TRBJ1-1 and V is TRBV5-1; no clear D gene. Material for sequencing was memory CD4+ T cells from blood. The CDR3 spells CASSLRENTEAFF. The CDR3 region has the DNA TGCGCCAGCAGCTTGAGGGAAAACACTGAAGCTTTCTTT.